This is a list of T cell receptor beta chains from one sample in a study of stem cell transplantation in POMP-related autoinflammatory disease. The data were produced by immunoSEQ multiplex PCR, yet TCRdb's version contains in-frame clones alone and is incomplete. This sample has 25,000 to 30,000 clones; roughly four fifths occur once, and the top ten carry about 2.3%. The material sequenced was CD4+ T cells from PBMCs, taken before stem cell transplantation. These receptors were collected from a human donor with POMP-related autoinflammation and immune dysregulation (PRAID). The CDR3 runs from the conserved cysteine through the conserved F or W. The order of the fields is D gene, V gene, clone size, J gene, CDR3 DNA, CDR3 protein. The D gene is left open where the match is weak. Not all rows give a size; the values are once, few, many and, for expanded clones, a class.

>TRBD2|TRBV30|NA|TRBJ2-7
TGTGCCTGCCTAAGGACTAGAGAGTCCTACGAGCAGTACTTC
CACLRTRESYEQYF
>NA|TRBV18|NA|TRBJ1-4
TGTGCCAGCTCACCAATGGTCGGGGACGCAACTAATGAAAAACTGTTTTTT
CASSPMVGDATNEKLFF
>TRBD1|TRBV6-1|once|TRBJ1-1
TGTGCCAGCAGTGGAACAGGGGGGGTCACTGAAGCTTTCTTT
CASSGTGGVTEAFF
>NA|TRBV18|few|TRBJ1-1
TGTGCCAGCTCACCACCGAACAGGAACACTGAAGCTTTCTTT
CASSPPNRNTEAFF
>TRBD2|TRBV5-5|NA|TRBJ2-2
TGTGCCAGCAGCTTGGCTTTATTGTCTAGCGGGAGGTTGAACACCGGGGAGCTGTTTTTT
CASSLALLSSGRLNTGELFF
>TRBD2|TRBV7-6|NA|TRBJ2-5
TGTGCCAGCAGCTTAGCGTCCGGACTAGCGGGAGAGACCCAGTACTTC
CASSLASGLAGETQYF
>NA|TRBV10-1|NA|TRBJ2-4
TGCGCCCGGCGGGCGACCTTAGCCAAAAACATTCAGTACTTC
CARRATLAKNIQYF
>NA|TRBV4-2|NA|TRBJ2-3
TGTGCCAGCAGCCCCGGGCTTAAGTTTACAGATACGCAGTATTTT
CASSPGLKFTDTQYF
>TRBD1|TRBV9|few|TRBJ1-6
TGTGCCAGCAGCGTAATGGAGCAGGGGGGTTCACCCCTCCACTTT
CASSVMEQGGSPLHF
>NA|TRBV13|NA|TRBJ1-2
TGTGCCAGCAGTCGCGTTCTAGCTAACTATGGCTACACCTTC
CASSRVLANYGYTF
>NA|TRBV4-2|NA|TRBJ2-7
TGTGCCAGCAGCCAAGCGGCGCGGCAGCACGAGCAGTACTTC
CASSQAARQHEQYF